This entry describes one TCR beta chain. Its target is unknown. The source of the sample is a study of post-analysis software for immune sequencing data. General observations from the study: TRBV segments more frequent in patients than in controls numbered five and included TRBV5-6, TRBV5-1 and TRBV20-1.

Unique molecular identifiers were carried by the TCR beta cDNA libraries. Approximately 0.5 million cDNA molecules were recovered from an input of roughly 0.85 to 10 million T cells. A single record per CDR3 protein comes from TCRdb applying MiXCR to the PCR reads. The sample gives 380,000 or so distinct CDR3 sequences, about a third of which show up once; roughly 12% is in the top ten. The CDR3 totals 14 residues. Germline V gives CDR1 MNHEY, CDR2 SVGAGI. Trimming left V 6 bases short and J 1 base short, with 12 bases between. This rearrangement joins TRBV6-5 to TRBJ1-2, with D hard to call. This sequence originates from a girl aged 10 to 17 with multiple sclerosis. Sequencing input: blood. CDR3 in amino acids: CASSVTDGNYGYTF. CDR3 bases: TGTGCCAGCAGCGTAACCGACGGTAACTATGGCTACACCTTC.